This entry is about one T cell receptor beta chain. Its antigen is not known. The sample belongs to a study of immune evolution from preneoplasia to lung adenocarcinoma. This CDR3 spans 14 amino acids. The ends were cut back, 4 bases at V and 2 bases at J, with 10 bases in the middle. CDR1 SGHDT and CDR2 YYEEEE come from the germline V gene. Study-wide results and caveats: Highest clonality occurred in KRAS-mutant, not EGFR-mutant or double wild-type, nodules.

TCRdb keeps only in-frame clones here, not all; method: immunoSEQ multiplex PCR. The sample has tens of thousands of clones; less than 85% are singletons. The sequenced material came from FFPE invasive lung adenocarcinoma tissue. This chain uses TRBV5-6 with TRBJ1-3, with D perhaps matching TRBD1 (6 bases). The receptor was derived from a person in their sixties or seventies with lung adenocarcinoma. DNA for the CDR3: TGTGCCAGCAGCGTCCGGGGGCCTGGAAACACCATATATTTT. Its translation: CASSVRGPGNTIYF.